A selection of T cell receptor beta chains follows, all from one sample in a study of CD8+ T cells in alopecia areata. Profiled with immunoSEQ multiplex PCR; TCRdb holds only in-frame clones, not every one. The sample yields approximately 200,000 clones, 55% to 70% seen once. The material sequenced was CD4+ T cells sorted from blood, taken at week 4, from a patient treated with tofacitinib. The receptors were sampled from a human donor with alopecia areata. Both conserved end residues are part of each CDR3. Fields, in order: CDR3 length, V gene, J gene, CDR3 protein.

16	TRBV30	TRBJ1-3	CAWTINTRAIGNTIYF
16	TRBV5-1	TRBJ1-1	CASSSDRGGRNTEAFF
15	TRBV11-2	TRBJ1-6	CASSRGGRGFETLHF
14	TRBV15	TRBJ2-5	CATSRVSGGETQYF
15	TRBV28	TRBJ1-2	CASSSSGPINYGYTF
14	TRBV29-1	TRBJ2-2	CSVEGRDRSGELFF
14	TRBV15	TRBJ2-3	CATVRDRGTDTQYF
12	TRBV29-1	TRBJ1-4	CSVEDGREKLFF
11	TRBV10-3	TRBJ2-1	CAISAGNEQFF
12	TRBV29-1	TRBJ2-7	CSVRESSNEQYF
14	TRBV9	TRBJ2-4	CASSPRTEINIQYF
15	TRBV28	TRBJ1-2	CASRPSGQEGSGYTF
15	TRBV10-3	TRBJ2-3	CAISGTSGGPDTQYF
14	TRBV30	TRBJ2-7	CAWSLDRILYEQYF
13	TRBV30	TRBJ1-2	CAWVSNNVLGYTF
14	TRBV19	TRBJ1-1	CASSIAPGVTEAFF